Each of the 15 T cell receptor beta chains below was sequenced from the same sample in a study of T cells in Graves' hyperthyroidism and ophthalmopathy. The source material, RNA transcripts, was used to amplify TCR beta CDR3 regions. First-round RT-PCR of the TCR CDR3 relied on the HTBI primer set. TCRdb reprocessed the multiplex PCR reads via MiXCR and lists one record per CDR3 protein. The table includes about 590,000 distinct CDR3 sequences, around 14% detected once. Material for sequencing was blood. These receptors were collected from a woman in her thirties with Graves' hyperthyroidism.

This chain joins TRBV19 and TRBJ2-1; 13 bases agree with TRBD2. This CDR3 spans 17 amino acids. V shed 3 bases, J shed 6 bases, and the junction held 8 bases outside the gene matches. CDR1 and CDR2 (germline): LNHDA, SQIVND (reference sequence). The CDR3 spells CASSIGTSGIQFNEQFF. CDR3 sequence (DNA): TGTGCCAGTAGTATCGGGACTAGCGGGATCCAATTCAATGAGCAGTTCTTC.

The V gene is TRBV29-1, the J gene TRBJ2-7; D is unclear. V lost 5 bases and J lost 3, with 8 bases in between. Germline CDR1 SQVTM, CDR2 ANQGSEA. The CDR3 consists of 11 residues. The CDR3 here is CSVSTGYEQYF. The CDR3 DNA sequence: TGCAGCGTTTCCACGGGCTACGAGCAGTACTTC.

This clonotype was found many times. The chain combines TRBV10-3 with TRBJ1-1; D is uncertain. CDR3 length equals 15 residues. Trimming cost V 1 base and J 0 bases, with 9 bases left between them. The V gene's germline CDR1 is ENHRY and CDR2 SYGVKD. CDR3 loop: CAISEYQELNTEAFF. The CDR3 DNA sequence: TGTGCCATCAGTGAGTATCAGGAGTTGAACACTGAAGCTTTCTTT.

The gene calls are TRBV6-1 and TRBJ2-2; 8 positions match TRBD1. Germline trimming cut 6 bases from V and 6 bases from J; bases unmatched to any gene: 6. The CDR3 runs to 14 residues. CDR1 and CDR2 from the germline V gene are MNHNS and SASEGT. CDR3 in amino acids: CASRRTGNSGELFF. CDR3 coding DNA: TGTGCCAGCAGGAGGACAGGGAATTCCGGGGAGCTGTTTTTT.

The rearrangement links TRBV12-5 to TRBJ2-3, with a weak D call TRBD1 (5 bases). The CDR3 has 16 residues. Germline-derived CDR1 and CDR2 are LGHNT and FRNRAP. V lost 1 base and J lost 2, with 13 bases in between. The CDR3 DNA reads TGTGCTAGTGGTTTGGCCCAGGGAATAACCACAGATACGCAGTATTTT. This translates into CASGLAQGITTDTQYF.

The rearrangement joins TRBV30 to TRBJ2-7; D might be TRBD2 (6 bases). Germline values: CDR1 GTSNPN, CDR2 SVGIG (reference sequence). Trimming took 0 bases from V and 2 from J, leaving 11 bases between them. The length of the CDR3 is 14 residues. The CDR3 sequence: CAWSVGGTTYEQYF. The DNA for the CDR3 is TGTGCCTGGAGTGTCGGGGGTACAACCTACGAGCAGTACTTC.

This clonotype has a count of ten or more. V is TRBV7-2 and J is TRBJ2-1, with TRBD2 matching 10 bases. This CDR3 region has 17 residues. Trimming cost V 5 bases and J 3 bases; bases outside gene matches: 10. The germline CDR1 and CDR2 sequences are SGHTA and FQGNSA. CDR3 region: CASSTSSLAGVYNEQFF. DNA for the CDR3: TGTGCCAGCAGCACCTCCTCTCTAGCGGGAGTCTACAATGAGCAGTTCTTC. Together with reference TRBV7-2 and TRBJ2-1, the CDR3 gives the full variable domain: GAGVSQSPSNKVTEKGKDVELRCDPISGHTALYWYRQSLGQGLEFLIYFQGNSAPDKSGLPSDRFSAERTGGSVSTLTIQRTQQEDSAVYLCASSTSSLAGVYNEQFFGPGTRLTVL.

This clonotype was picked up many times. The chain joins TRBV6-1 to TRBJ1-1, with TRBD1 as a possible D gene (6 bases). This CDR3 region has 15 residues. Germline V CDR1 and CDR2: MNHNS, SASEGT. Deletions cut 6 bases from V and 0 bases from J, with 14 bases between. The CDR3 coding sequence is TGTGCCAGCAGACAACCGGGACACCTGAACACTGAAGCTTTCTTT. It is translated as CASRQPGHLNTEAFF.

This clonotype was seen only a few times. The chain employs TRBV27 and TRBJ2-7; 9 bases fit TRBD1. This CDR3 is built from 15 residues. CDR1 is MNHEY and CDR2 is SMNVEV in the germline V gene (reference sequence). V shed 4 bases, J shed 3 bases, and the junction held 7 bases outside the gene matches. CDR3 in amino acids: CASSSEGQGIYEQYF. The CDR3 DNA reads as TGTGCCAGCAGTTCTGAAGGACAGGGGATCTACGAGCAGTACTTC.

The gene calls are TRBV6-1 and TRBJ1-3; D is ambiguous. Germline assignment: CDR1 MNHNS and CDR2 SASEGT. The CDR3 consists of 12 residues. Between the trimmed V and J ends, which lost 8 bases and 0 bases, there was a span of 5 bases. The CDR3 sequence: CASRNSGNTIYF. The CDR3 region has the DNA TGTGCCAGCCGAAACTCTGGAAACACCATATATTTT.

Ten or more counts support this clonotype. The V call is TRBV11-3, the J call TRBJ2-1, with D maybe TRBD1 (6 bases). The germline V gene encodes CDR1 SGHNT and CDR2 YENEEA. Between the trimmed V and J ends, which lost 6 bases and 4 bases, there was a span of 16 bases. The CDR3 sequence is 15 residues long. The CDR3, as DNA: TGTGCCAGCAGTCTCCGCGGGCAGGGGTACAATGAGCAGTTCTTC. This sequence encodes CASSLRGQGYNEQFF.

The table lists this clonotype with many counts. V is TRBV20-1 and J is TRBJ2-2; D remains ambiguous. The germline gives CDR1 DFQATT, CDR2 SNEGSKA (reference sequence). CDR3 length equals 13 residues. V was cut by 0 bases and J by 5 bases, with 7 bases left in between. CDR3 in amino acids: CSARDSGTGELFF. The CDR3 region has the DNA TGCAGTGCTAGAGATAGTGGGACCGGGGAGCTGTTTTTT.

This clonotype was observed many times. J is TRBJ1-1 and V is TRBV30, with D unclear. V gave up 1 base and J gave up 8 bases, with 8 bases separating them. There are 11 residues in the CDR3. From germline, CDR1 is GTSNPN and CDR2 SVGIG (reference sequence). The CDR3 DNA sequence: TGTGCCTGGAGTGCACAGACCGAAGCTTTCTTT. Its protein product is CAWSAQTEAFF.

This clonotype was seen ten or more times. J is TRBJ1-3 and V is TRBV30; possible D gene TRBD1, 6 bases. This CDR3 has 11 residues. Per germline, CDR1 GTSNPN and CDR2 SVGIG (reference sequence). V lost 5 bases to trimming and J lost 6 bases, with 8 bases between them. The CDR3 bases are TGTGCCTGGCAGGGGATAAACACCATATATTTT. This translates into CAWQGINTIYF.

The CDR3 DNA reads as TGTGCCATCAGTGTTGGGAATAGCGGGACCGATCAAGGGCAGTACTTC. As protein: CAISVGNSGTDQGQYF. The rearrangement joins TRBV10-3 to TRBJ2-7, with TRBD2 matching over 8 bases. The CDR3 runs to 16 residues. CDR1 ENHRY and CDR2 SYGVKD come from the germline V gene. The V and J ends lost 4 bases and 9 bases, in that order; junction bases with no gene match: 17.